This TCR beta chain was documented in a study of tumor and adjacent non-tumor tissue in lung cancer. The study, taken as a whole, reports: Top 100 clones took a larger repertoire share in normal lung. Shorter survival was associated with higher TCR diversity in tumors.

RNA was extracted from bulk tissue without any cell sorting. This non-tumor lung sample came from over 3 cm beyond the tumor edge. Donors were chemotherapy-naive, newly diagnosed lung cancer surgical patients in China, August–November 2014. Termini included, the CDR3 measures 13 amino acids. Germline CDR1 MGHRA, CDR2 YSYEKL. Three rounds of nested PCR, following a modified ARM-PCR protocol, produced the TCRbeta library. TCRdb used MiXCR to reprocess the multiplex PCR reads, holding one entry per CDR3 protein. The sample shows tens of thousands of distinct CDR3 sequences, 74% of them seen only once. Notes on this clonotype: Its target is unknown. The CDR3 carries no conserved terminal phenylalanine or tryptophan, so it likely arises from a read error. Because the CDR3's place on the DNA is in doubt, the DNA is left out and the CDR3 is given as listed by TCRdb.

The rearrangement links TRBV4-1 to TRBJ2-2. This TCR derives from a woman in her sixties or seventies with non-small cell lung cancer. Sequencing used distant non-tumor lung tissue. The CDR3 reads CASSQDWTGELFY.